This TCR beta chain was identified during a study of Tregs in tolerant kidney transplant recipients. General study findings and limits: This study did not directly address biological reproducibility. Expanding Tregs on activated donor B cells appeared to best identify donor-specific TCRbeta clones.

Thawed PBMCs were FACS-sorted into unstimulated CD4+CD25+CD127- regulatory T cells, CD4+CD25- non-regulatory cells, CD4 and CD8 cells. Sequencing was performed with immunoSEQ multiplex PCR; in TCRdb, only in-frame clones are kept and a portion is missing. In the table there are about 240,000 clones, about 80% of which are singletons. On this clone itself: As yet, its antigen is unknown.

Trimming took 3 bases from V and 0 from J, leaving 8 bases between them. This CDR3 is 14 amino acids long. Germline V CDR1 and CDR2: KGHSH, LQKENI. Sequencing was performed on CD4+ T cells from blood. This receptor was identified in a human donor in good health. V gene TRBV18 combines with J gene TRBJ1-1, with D perhaps TRBD1 (5 bases). This CDR3 reads CASSPGTVNTEAFF. Written as DNA, the CDR3 is TGTGCCAGCTCACCCGGGACGGTGAACACTGAAGCTTTCTTT.